One sample yielded the 15 T cell receptor beta chains listed below, sequenced in a study of T-cell memory formation after mild COVID-19. One entry per CDR3 protein results from TCRdb running MiXCR on the 5' RACE reads. Counted here are hundreds of thousands of distinct CDR3 sequences, about 16% occurring once; the ten biggest clones make up 20% to 25%. Sample: PBMCs or a T cell subset sorted from them (not recorded which). The source of these receptors is a man between 18 and 35 years old who had mild COVID-19 (a few samples of this study predate the infection). Cell type and time point are not known.

The chain is built from TRBV11-1 and TRBJ1-1; TRBD1 might be the D (6 bases). This CDR3 comprises 16 residues. The ends were cut back, 3 bases at V and 3 bases at J, with 17 bases in the middle. Germline V gene lookup returns CDR1 SGHAT and CDR2 FQDESV (reference sequence). This CDR3 is CASSLGNRAWDTEAFF. The CDR3 nucleotides read TGTGCCAGCAGCTTGGGGAACAGGGCCTGGGACACTGAAGCTTTCTTT.

The chain combines TRBV7-9 with TRBJ2-3, with 8 bases lining up with TRBD2. Germline-derived CDR1 and CDR2 are SEHNR and FQNEAQ (reference sequence). Losses at the gene ends were 5 bases for V and 1 base for J; bases not matched to a gene: 8. This CDR3 comprises 16 residues. The CDR3 loop reads CASSVDLAGRTDTQYF. The CDR3 bases are TGTGCCAGCAGCGTAGACTTAGCGGGGCGCACAGATACGCAGTATTTT. Supplemented by reference TRBV7-9 and TRBJ2-3, the full variable domain reads DTGVSQNPRHKITKRGQNVTFRCDPISEHNRLYWYRQTLGQGPEFLTYFQNEAQLEKSRLLSDRFSAERPKGSFSTLEIQRTEQGDSAMYLCASSVDLAGRTDTQYFGPGTRLTVL.

The chain combines TRBV5-1 with TRBJ1-1, with D maybe TRBD1 (5 bases). Germline CDR1 SGHRS, CDR2 YFSETQ. The CDR3 is made up of 14 amino acids. The ends were cut back, 7 bases at V and 0 bases at J, with 13 bases in the middle. CDR3 in amino acids: CASAGLGVNTEAFF. For the CDR3, the DNA is TGCGCCAGCGCAGGGCTCGGGGTGAACACTGAAGCTTTCTTT.

The chain couples TRBV25-1 to TRBJ2-1; a possible D gene is TRBD1 (6 bases). V shed 4 bases and J shed 9 bases, with 16 bases lying between them. The germline gives CDR1 MGHDK, CDR2 SYGVNS. CDR3 length: 14 amino acids. The chain's CDR3 is CASSVLQQGAEQFF. The CDR3 bases are TGTGCCAGCAGTGTACTACAACAGGGCGCTGAGCAGTTCTTC. The full variable domain, with the rest looked up from reference TRBV25-1 and TRBJ2-1, is EADIYQTPRYLVIGTGKKITLECSQTMGHDKMYWYQQDPGMELHLIHYSYGVNSTEKGDLSSESTVSRIRTEHFPLTLESARPSHTSQYLCASSVLQQGAEQFFGPGTRLTVL.

This clonotype was recorded a few times. J is TRBJ2-3 and V is TRBV10-3; D possibly corresponds to TRBD1 (7 bases). The CDR3 has 13 amino acids. Per germline, CDR1 ENHRY and CDR2 SYGVKD. Trimming removed 11 bases from V and 2 bases from J, with 14 bases in between. The CDR3 is CAAGTVATDTQYF. Here the CDR3 DNA reads TGTGCCGCGGGGACAGTTGCCACAGATACGCAGTATTTT.

This clonotype was seen only a few times. V is TRBV6-5 and J is TRBJ1-3, with TRBD1 identical over 8 bases. The V segment lost 1 base and the J segment 0 bases; nucleotides outside the gene matches: 8. The CDR3 loop spans 18 amino acids. The germline CDR1 and CDR2 sequences are MNHEY and SVGAGI. This CDR3 reads CASSYFPPTGASGNTIYF. Here the CDR3 DNA reads TGTGCCAGCAGTTACTTTCCTCCGACAGGGGCCTCTGGAAACACCATATATTTT.

V usage is TRBV6-2 or TRBV6-3 and J usage is TRBJ2-7; D may be TRBD1 (6 bases). The CDR3 is made up of 13 amino acids. Germline V gene lookup returns CDR1 MNHEY and CDR2 SVGEGT. Trimming pared 5 bases from V and 5 bases from J, leaving 13 bases between. CDR3 in amino acids: CASSSRTVNEQYV. The CDR3 bases are TGTGCCAGCAGTAGCCGGACAGTAAACGAGCAGTACGTC.

The chain is built from TRBV12-3 or TRBV12-4 and TRBJ1-1, with TRBD1 matching 9 bases. The ends lost 5 bases at V and 0 bases at J; junction bases unmatched: 7. The CDR3 consists of 16 residues. The DNA for the CDR3 is TGTGCCAGCAGTCCCCGGGACAGGGATTTGAACACTGAAGCTTTCTTT. Residues: CASSPRDRDLNTEAFF.

The gene calls are TRBV6-6 and TRBJ1-1; TRBD1 matches 7 bases. J gave up 6 bases and V 5 bases, and 18 bases lay outside the gene matches. This CDR3 is built from 17 residues. Germline lookup yields CDR1 MNHNY and CDR2 SVGAGI (reference sequence). CDR3 region: CASSRYRPPGQMAEAFF. The CDR3 region has the DNA TGTGCCAGCAGTCGCTATAGGCCACCGGGACAGATGGCTGAAGCTTTCTTT.

The gene calls are TRBV7-9 and TRBJ2-3; no definite D call. CDR1 SEHNR and CDR2 FQNEAQ come from the germline V gene (reference sequence). This CDR3 region has 14 residues. V lost 5 bases and J lost 5, with 14 bases in between. The DNA for the CDR3 is TGTGCCAGCAGCCCTCGAGGCAGAGGAGATACGCAGTATTTT. Translating it yields CASSPRGRGDTQYF.

The table lists this clonotype with a few counts. The rearrangement links TRBV7-9 to TRBJ2-3, with 8 bases fitting TRBD1. Trimming removed 5 bases from V and 6 bases from J; junction bases left unmatched: 10. This CDR3 is 15 amino acids long. Germline V gives CDR1 SEHNR, CDR2 FQNEAQ (reference sequence). The CDR3 spells CASSRGAGGADTQYF. The CDR3 nucleotides are TGTGCCAGCAGCCGGGGAGCAGGGGGCGCGGATACGCAGTATTTT.

V gene TRBV5-6 combines with J gene TRBJ1-1; D ambiguous. Germline values: CDR1 SGHDT, CDR2 YYEEEE. V was shortened by 4 bases and J by 11 bases, with 15 bases between the two germline ends. There are 12 residues in the CDR3. The CDR3 DNA sequence: TGTGCCAGCAGCCTCCGACGGACTCCCGCTTTCTTT. It is translated as CASSLRRTPAFF.

The V and J genes are TRBV19 and TRBJ2-1; possibly TRBD2 for D (5 bases). Trimming stripped 9 bases from V and 9 bases from J, with 15 bases between. Germline V gives CDR1 LNHDA, CDR2 SQIVND (reference sequence). This CDR3 contains 12 residues. CDR3 nucleotides: TGTGCCAGCGGACTTATTTCCGGTGAGCAGTTCTTC. This gives the protein CASGLISGEQFF.

The chain combines TRBV19 with TRBJ2-7; 9 bases map to TRBD1. CDR3 length equals 15 residues. CDR1 is LNHDA and CDR2 is SQIVND in the germline V gene (reference sequence). The J segment lost 0 bases and the V segment lost 9 bases, leaving 9 bases of the junction unmatched. CDR3 loop: CASKDRDRDSYEQYF. CDR3 DNA sequence: TGTGCCAGCAAAGACCGGGACAGGGACTCCTACGAGCAGTACTTC.

This clonotype was counted a few times. The chain's CDR3 is CASSLPGPSGNEQFF. CDR3 nucleotide sequence: TGCGCCAGCAGCTTACCGGGTCCCTCAGGTAATGAGCAGTTCTTC. V usage is TRBV5-1 and J usage is TRBJ2-1; no firm D call. CDR3 length: 15 residues. The ends were cut back, 2 bases at V and 7 bases at J, with 16 bases in the middle. Germline-derived CDR1 and CDR2 are SGHRS and YFSETQ.